The T cell receptor beta chain described here comes from a study of OX40 agonist ivuxolimab in advanced cancers. Across the study: Patients with prior anti-PD-1, anti-PD-L1 or anti-CTLA-4 therapy were eligible; less than 50% had some. Partial responses were achieved by three patients: one hepatocellular carcinoma, two cutaneous melanoma.

On this clone itself: What it recognizes is unknown.

Trimming took 4 bases from V and 7 from J; bases not matched to a gene: 9. Germline-derived CDR1 and CDR2 are SGHRS and YFSETQ. This CDR3 contains 16 residues. Points from the study as a whole: Among the lowest levels of clonal expansion were found in partial responders at 0.1-3.0 mg/kg. Specificity for antigen went undetermined in the expanded peripheral T cells.

The data were produced by immunoSEQ multiplex PCR, yet TCRdb's version contains in-frame clones alone and is incomplete. Of around 55,000 clones in the sample, about 90% were seen once. The chain carries TRBV5-1 and TRBJ2-1; 12 nucleotides match TRBD1. This sequence originates from an adult with an advanced solid tumor such as melanoma, head and neck, liver or kidney cancer. The sample consisted of CD4+ or CD8+ T cells sorted from blood, taken in a trial of the OX40 agonist ivuxolimab. CDR3 sequence: CASSVPGQGAGNEQFF. Written as DNA, the CDR3 is TGCGCCAGCAGCGTCCCGGGACAGGGGGCAGGGAATGAGCAGTTCTTC.